These 6 T cell receptor beta chains were sequenced from one sample in a study of CD4 and CD8 cells across lung adenocarcinoma regions (dated by TCRdb to 2017 to 2018). Library preparation employed PCR. This sample was sequenced with a HiSeq X Ten. TCRdb reanalyzed the raw reads on its own, using fastp at Q25 for trimming and MiXCR for clone calling, and kept in-frame beta chains. Each entry is one CDR3 protein sequence, shown with its most common DNA and genes. A total of under 8,500 distinct CDR3 sequences appear in this sample, less than 55% of them only once. The ten largest clones add up to 25% to 30% of the sample. Sequenced input: CD4+ T cells from the center of a lung tumor. Interpreted using the paper, the cell subset or site label stands for: tumor center region. These receptors all come from a female donor with lung adenocarcinoma. The CD4 and CD8 labels of this study may be unreliable.

A word on this clonotype: One end of the junction varies from germline; a read error may be responsible. V gene TRBV10-1 combines with J gene TRBJ2-3; tentative D call: TRBD2 (5 bases). The germline V gene has CDR1 WNHNN and CDR2 SYGVQD (reference sequence). The CDR3 covers 13 residues. This CDR3 reads CATGLEGTDTQYF. CDR3 in DNA: TGCGCCACCGGACTCGAAGGTACAGATACCCAGTATTTT.

J is TRBJ2-1 and V is TRBV25-1; weak D call: TRBD1 (6 bases). CDR1 MGHDK and CDR2 SYGVNS come from the germline V gene. V was trimmed by 6 bases and J by 4 bases, leaving 10 bases between them. There are 13 residues in the CDR3. The CDR3 sequence: CASSRGGYNEQFF. CDR3 DNA sequence: TGTGCCAGCAGCAGGGGCGGGTACAATGAGCAGTTCTTC.

In its sample, this clonotype ranks as large. V usage is TRBV6-1 and J usage is TRBJ2-1; 12 nucleotides align to TRBD2. J gave up 4 bases and V 1 base, and 8 bases lay outside the gene matches. Per the germline V gene, CDR1 is MNHNS and CDR2 is SASEGT. This CDR3 spans 18 amino acids. CDR3 sequence: CASSEEASGRVPYNEQFF. CDR3 DNA sequence: TGTGCCAGCAGTGAAGAGGCTAGCGGGAGGGTCCCTTACAATGAGCAGTTCTTC.

The V call is TRBV6-5, the J call TRBJ2-1; 12 nucleotides agree with TRBD2. The V and J ends lost 5 bases and 3 bases, in that order; junction bases with no gene match: 5. The CDR3 consists of 16 residues. The germline V gene encodes CDR1 MNHEY and CDR2 SVGAGI. The DNA of the CDR3 is TGTGCCAGCAGTACTAGGACTAGCGGGAACTACAATGAGCAGTTCTTC. It encodes CASSTRTSGNYNEQFF.

The chain is built from TRBV6-1 and TRBJ2-5, with no clear D. Germline CDR1 and CDR2: MNHNS and SASEGT. V dropped 4 bases and J dropped 1 base, with 7 bases sitting between them. The CDR3 sequence is 13 residues long. CDR3 sequence reads: CASSGRPQETQYF. In nucleotides, the CDR3 is TGTGCCAGCAGTGGCAGACCCCAAGAGACCCAGTACTTC.

The sample holds a few counts of this clonotype. J is TRBJ2-2 and V is TRBV7-2; 9 bases fit TRBD1. V was clipped by 5 bases and J by 3 bases; unmatched bases: 4. CDR3 length: 15 amino acids. Germline CDR1 is SGHTA and CDR2 is FQGNSA. DNA for the CDR3: TGTGCCAGCAGCCAGGGACAGGGTCACACCGGGGAGCTGTTTTTT. Translating it yields CASSQGQGHTGELFF.